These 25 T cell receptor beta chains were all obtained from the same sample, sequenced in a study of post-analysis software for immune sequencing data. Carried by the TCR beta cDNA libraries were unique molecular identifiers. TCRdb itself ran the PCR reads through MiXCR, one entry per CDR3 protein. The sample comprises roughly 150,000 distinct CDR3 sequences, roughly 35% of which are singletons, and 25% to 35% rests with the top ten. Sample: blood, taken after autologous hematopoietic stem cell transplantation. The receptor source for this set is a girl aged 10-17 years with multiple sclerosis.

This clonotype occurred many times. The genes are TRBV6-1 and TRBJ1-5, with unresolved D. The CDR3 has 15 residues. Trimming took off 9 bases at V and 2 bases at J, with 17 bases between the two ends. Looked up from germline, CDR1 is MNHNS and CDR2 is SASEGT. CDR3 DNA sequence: TGTGCCAGTTCTCGGGTCCCCCTGGGCAATCAGCCCCAGCATTTT. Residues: CASSRVPLGNQPQHF.

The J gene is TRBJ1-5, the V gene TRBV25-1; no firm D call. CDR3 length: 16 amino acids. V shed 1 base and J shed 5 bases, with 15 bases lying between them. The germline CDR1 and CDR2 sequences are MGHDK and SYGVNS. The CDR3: CASSESQSATDQPQHF. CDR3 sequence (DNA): TGTGCCAGCAGTGAATCGCAGTCCGCCACGGATCAGCCCCAGCATTTT.

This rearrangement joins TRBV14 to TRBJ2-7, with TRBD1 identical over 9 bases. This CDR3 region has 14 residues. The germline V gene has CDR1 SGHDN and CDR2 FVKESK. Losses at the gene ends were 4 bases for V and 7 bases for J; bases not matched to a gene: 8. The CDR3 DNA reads TGTGCCAGCAGCCCTACCGGGACAGGGATAGAGCAGTACTTC. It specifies CASSPTGTGIEQYF.

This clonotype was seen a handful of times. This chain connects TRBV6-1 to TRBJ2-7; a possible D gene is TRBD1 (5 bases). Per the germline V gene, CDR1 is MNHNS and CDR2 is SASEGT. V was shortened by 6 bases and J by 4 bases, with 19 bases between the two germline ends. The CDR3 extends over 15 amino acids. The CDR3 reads CASSSDKSYLYEQYF. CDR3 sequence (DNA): TGTGCCAGCAGCTCGGACAAAAGCTACCTTTACGAGCAGTACTTC.

This chain's CDR3 is CASSFFTPSTDTQYF. Written as DNA, the CDR3 is TGTGCCAGCAGTTTCTTCACCCCTAGCACAGATACGCAGTATTTT. J is TRBJ2-3 and V is TRBV27, with D hard to call. CDR1 and CDR2 (germline): MNHEY, SMNVEV (reference sequence). With 3 bases removed from V and 0 bases from J, the gap between germline ends came to 10 bases. The CDR3 has 15 residues.

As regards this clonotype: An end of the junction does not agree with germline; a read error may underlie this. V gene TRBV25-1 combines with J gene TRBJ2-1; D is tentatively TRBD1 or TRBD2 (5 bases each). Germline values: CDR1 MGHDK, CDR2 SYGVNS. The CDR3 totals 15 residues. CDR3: CVSSEGTSSYNEQFF. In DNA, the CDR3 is TGTGTCAGCAGTGAAGGGACCAGCTCCTACAATGAGCAGTTCTTC.

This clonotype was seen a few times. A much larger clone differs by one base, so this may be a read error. The CDR3 region has the DNA TGTGCCACCAGGGAAGGGCGTACATATGGCTACACCTTC. This encodes CATREGRTYGYTF. This sequence joins TRBV24-1 and TRBJ1-2; D gene uncertain. The CDR3 loop spans 13 amino acids. Trimming shortened V by 7 bases and J by 5 bases, and 13 bases separated the two germline ends. Germline CDR1 KGHDR, CDR2 SFDVKD.

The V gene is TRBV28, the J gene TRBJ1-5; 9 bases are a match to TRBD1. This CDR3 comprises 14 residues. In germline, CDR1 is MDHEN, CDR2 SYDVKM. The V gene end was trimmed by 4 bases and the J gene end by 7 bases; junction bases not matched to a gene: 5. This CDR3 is CASSWDRVKQPQHF. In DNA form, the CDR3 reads TGTGCCAGCAGTTGGGACAGGGTGAAACAGCCCCAGCATTTT.

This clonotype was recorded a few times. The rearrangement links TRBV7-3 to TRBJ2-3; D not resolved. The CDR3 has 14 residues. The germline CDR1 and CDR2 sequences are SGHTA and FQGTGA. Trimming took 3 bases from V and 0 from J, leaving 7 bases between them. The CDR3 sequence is CASSFSHSTDTQYF. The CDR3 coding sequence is TGTGCCAGCAGCTTTTCCCACAGCACAGATACGCAGTATTTT.

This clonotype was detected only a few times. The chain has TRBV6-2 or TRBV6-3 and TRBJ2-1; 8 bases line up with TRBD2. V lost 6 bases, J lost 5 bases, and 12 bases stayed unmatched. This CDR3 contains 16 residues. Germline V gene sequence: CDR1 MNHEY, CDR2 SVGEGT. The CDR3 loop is CASREPGLEPNNEQFF. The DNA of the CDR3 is TGTGCCAGCAGGGAACCGGGACTAGAACCCAACAATGAGCAGTTCTTC.

The CDR3 DNA follows: TGTGCCAGCAGTTTAATCGGCGGGAGGTGGGGGTTCTTC. This codes for CASSLIGGRWGFF. The gene calls are TRBV28 and TRBJ2-1; 8 bases match TRBD2. J gave up 15 bases and V 2 bases, and 9 bases lay outside the gene matches. Germline V gene sequence: CDR1 MDHEN, CDR2 SYDVKM. The CDR3 contains 13 residues.

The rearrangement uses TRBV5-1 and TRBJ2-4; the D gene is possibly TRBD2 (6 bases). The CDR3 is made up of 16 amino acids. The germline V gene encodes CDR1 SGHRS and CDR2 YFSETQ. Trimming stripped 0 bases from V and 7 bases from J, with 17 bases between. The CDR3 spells CASSLATGRDGNIQYF. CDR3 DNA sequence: TGCGCCAGCAGCTTGGCCACGGGGCGGGATGGGAACATTCAGTACTTC.

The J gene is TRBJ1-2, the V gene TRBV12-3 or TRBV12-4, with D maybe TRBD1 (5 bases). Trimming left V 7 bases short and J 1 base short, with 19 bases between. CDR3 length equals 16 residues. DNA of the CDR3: TGTGCCAGCACTAAGGGTTGGGACGGCCTTAACTATGGCTACACCTTC. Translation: CASTKGWDGLNYGYTF.

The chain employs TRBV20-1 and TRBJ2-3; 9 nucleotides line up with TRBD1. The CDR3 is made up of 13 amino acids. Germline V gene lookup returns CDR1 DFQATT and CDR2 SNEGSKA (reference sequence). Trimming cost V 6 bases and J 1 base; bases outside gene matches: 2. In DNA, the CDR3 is TGCAGTGCCAGGACAGGGGGCACAGATACGCAGTATTTT. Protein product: CSARTGGTDTQYF.

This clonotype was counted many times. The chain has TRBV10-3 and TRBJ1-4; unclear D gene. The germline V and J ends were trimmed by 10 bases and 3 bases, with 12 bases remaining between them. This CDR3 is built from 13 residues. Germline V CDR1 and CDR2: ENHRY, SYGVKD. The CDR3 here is CATRGMANEKLFF. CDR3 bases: TGTGCCACACGGGGTATGGCTAATGAAAAACTGTTTTTT.

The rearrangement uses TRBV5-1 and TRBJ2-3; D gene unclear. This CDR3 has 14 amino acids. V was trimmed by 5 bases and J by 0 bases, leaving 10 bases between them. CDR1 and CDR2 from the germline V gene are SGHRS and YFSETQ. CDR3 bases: TGCGCCAGCAGGGAGCCGGCTAGCACAGATACGCAGTATTTT. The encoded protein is CASREPASTDTQYF.

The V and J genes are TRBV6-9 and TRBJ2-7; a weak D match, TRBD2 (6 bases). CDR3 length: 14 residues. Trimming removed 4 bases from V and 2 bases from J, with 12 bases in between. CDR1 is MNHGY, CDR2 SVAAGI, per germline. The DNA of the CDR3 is TGTGCCAGCAGTTTTCTACGGGAGCCCTACGAGCAGTACTTC. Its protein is CASSFLREPYEQYF.

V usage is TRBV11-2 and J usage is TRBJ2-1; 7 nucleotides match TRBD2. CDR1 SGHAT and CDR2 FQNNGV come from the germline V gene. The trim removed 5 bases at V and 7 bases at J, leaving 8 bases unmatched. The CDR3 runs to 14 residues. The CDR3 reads CASSPSGIWNEQFF. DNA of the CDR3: TGTGCCAGCAGCCCGAGCGGGATCTGGAATGAGCAGTTCTTC.

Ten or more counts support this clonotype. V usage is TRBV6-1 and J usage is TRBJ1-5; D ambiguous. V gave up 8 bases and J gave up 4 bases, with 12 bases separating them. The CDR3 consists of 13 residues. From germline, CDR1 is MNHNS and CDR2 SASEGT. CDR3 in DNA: TGTGCCAGCGTCGAGCAGGTTAATCAGCCCCAGCATTTT. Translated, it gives CASVEQVNQPQHF.

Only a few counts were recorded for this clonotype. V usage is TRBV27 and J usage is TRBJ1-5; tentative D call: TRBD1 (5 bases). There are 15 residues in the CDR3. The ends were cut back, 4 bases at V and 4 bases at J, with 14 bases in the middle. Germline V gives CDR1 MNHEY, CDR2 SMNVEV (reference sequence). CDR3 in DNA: TGTGCCAGCAGTTCCCAGGCTAAGGGGAATCAGCCCCAGCATTTT. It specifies CASSSQAKGNQPQHF.

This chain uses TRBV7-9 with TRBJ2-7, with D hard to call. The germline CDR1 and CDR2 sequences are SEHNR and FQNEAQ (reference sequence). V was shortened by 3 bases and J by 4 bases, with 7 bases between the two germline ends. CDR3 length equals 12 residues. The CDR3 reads CASSFNPYEQYF. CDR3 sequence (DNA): TGTGCCAGCAGCTTCAACCCGTACGAGCAGTACTTC.

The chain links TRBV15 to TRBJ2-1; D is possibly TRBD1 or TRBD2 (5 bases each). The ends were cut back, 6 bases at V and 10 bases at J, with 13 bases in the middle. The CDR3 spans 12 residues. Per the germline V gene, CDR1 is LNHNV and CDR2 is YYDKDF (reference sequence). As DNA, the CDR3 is TGTGCCACCAGGGGGGTGGCAGACGAGCAGTTCTTC. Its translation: CATRGVADEQFF.

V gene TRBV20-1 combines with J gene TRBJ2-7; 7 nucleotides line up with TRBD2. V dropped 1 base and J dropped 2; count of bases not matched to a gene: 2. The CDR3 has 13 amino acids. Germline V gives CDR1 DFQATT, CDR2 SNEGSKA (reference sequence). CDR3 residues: CSARGAGAYEQYF. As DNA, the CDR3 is TGCAGTGCTAGAGGGGCGGGAGCCTACGAGCAGTACTTC.

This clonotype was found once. CDR3 sequence: CSAGRAETQYF. For the CDR3, the DNA is TGCAGTGCGGGCAGGGCGGAGACCCAGTACTTC. This chain links TRBV20-1 with TRBJ2-5, with D possibly TRBD1 on 5 matching bases. Germline CDR1 reads DFQATT; CDR2 reads SNEGSKA (reference sequence). Trimming removed 6 bases at V and 5 bases at J, with 10 bases between. This CDR3 has 11 residues.

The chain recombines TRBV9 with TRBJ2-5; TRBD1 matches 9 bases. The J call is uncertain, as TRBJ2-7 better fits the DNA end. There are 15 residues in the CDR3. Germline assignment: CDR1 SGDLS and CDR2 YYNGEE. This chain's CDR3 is CASSEGDRADYEQYF. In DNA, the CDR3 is TGTGCCAGCAGCGAAGGGGACAGGGCGGACTACGAGCAGTACTTC.